This is a list of T cell receptor beta chains from one sample in a study of radiotherapy plus CTLA-4 blockade in lung cancer. Profiled with immunoSEQ multiplex PCR; TCRdb holds only in-frame clones, not every one. The sample lists tens of thousands of clones; 84% were seen once. The sample was peripheral blood, taken from a patient treated with radiotherapy plus ipilimumab. These receptors were obtained from a human donor with non-small cell lung cancer whose response to radiotherapy plus ipilimumab could not be evaluated. Each CDR3 is given with its conserved first and last residue. D genes are given only for firm matches. Rows may omit the clone size; those that give it use once, few, many or a size class.

V gene	D gene	J gene	clone size	CDR3 DNA	CDR3 protein
TRBV5-4	TRBD1	TRBJ2-5	.	TGTGCCAGCAGCTCGACAGGGGCCGCGCAAGAGACCCAGTACTTC	CASSSTGAAQETQYF
TRBV27	TRBD2	TRBJ2-1	.	TGTGCCAGCAGGAATAGCGGGAGTGGGAATAATGAGCAGTTCTTC	CASRNSGSGNNEQFF
TRBV7-9	TRBD2	TRBJ2-6	.	TGTGCCAGCAGCCCCGAACTAGCGGGAATCGGGGCCAACGTCCTGACTTTC	CASSPELAGIGANVLTF
TRBV29-1	.	TRBJ1-1	.	TGCAGCGTTGAATGGGGCGGGGGAGCTTTCTTT	CSVEWGGGAFF
TRBV7-6	TRBD1	TRBJ2-7	.	TGTGCCAGCAGCTTAGGGACAGGGAACTACGAGCAGTACTTC	CASSLGTGNYEQYF
TRBV4-1	.	TRBJ1-4	.	TGCGCCAGCAGCCCGGGACTGGCGGTTGAAAAACTGTTTTTT	CASSPGLAVEKLFF
TRBV9	.	TRBJ2-3	.	TGTGCCAGCGGGGGGTGGGGGAACACAGATACGCAGTATTTT	CASGGWGNTDTQYF
TRBV7-9	TRBD1	TRBJ2-5	.	TGTGCCAGCAGCTTAGATTGGGCAGGGGGCGGGGAAGAGACCCAGTACTTC	CASSLDWAGGGEETQYF
TRBV11-3	.	TRBJ2-1	.	TGTGCCAGCAGCTTAACAGGGACCTCCTACAATGAGCAGTTCTTC	CASSLTGTSYNEQFF
TRBV13	.	TRBJ2-1	.	TGTGCCAGCAGCGGCGATTTAATTAGCGTTAAGAGCTCCTACAATGAGCAGTTCTTC	CASSGDLISVKSSYNEQFF
TRBV5-1	TRBD2	TRBJ2-3	.	TGCGCCAGCAGCTTTGCACGGGGGGAAGATACGCAGTATTTT	CASSFARGEDTQYF
TRBV19	TRBD1	TRBJ1-5	.	TGTGCCAGTAAAACCCGAACAGGGGGCAATCAGCCCCAGCATTTT	CASKTRTGGNQPQHF
TRBV2	TRBD1	TRBJ1-2	once	TGTGCCAGCAGTGATTGGGGACAGGTTGCGTACTATGGCTACACCTTC	CASSDWGQVAYYGYTF
TRBV7-9	.	TRBJ2-3	.	TGTGCCAGCAGCTTCGGCGGGAGCACAGATACGCAGTATTTT	CASSFGGSTDTQYF
TRBV4-2	TRBD2	TRBJ2-5	.	TGTGCCAGCAGCCGCACTAGCGGGAATATGGAGACCCAGTACTTC	CASSRTSGNMETQYF
TRBV5-1	TRBD2	TRBJ2-2	.	TGCGCCAGCAGCCGAGGGACTAGCGGGCCTGGGGGCGGGGAGCTGTTTTTT	CASSRGTSGPGGGELFF
TRBV4-3	.	TRBJ2-7	.	TGCGCCAGCAGCCAATCCCTGGGAGGGGGTTCCTACGAGCAGTACTTC	CASSQSLGGGSYEQYF
TRBV4-3	.	TRBJ1-4	.	TGCGCCAGCAGCCAATCGACAGGCCGCCGGGAAAAACTGTTTTTT	CASSQSTGRREKLFF